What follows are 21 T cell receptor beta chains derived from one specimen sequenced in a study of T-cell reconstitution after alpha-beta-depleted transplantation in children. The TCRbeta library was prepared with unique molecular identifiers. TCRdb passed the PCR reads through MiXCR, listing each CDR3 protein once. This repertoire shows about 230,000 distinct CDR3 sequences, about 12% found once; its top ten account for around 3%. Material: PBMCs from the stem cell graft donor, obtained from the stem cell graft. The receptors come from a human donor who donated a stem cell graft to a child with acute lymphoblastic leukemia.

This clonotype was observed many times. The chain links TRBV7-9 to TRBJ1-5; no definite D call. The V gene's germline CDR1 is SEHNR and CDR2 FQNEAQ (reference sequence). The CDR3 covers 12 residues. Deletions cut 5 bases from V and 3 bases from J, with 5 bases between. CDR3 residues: CASSQNNQPQHF. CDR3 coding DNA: TGTGCCAGCAGCCAGAACAATCAGCCCCAGCATTTT. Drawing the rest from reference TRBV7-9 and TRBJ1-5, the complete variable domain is DTGVSQNPRHKITKRGQNVTFRCDPISEHNRLYWYRQTLGQGPEFLTYFQNEAQLEKSRLLSDRFSAERPKGSFSTLEIQRTEQGDSAMYLCASSQNNQPQHFGDGTRLSIL.

CDR3 protein: CSARDQMTGQVKKTQYF. In nucleotides, the CDR3 is TGCAGTGCTAGAGATCAAATGACGGGACAGGTCAAGAAGACCCAGTACTTC. The V and J genes are TRBV20-1 and TRBJ2-5, with 8 positions matching TRBD1. Germline V CDR1 and CDR2: DFQATT, SNEGSKA (reference sequence). The CDR3 extends over 17 amino acids. The V and J ends lost 0 bases and 6 bases, in that order; junction bases with no gene match: 15.

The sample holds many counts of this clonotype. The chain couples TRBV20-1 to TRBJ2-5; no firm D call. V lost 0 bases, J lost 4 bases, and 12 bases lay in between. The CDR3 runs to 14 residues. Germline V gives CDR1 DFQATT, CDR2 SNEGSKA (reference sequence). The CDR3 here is CSARDRPLAETQYF. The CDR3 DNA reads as TGCAGTGCTAGAGATCGGCCACTGGCAGAGACCCAGTACTTC.

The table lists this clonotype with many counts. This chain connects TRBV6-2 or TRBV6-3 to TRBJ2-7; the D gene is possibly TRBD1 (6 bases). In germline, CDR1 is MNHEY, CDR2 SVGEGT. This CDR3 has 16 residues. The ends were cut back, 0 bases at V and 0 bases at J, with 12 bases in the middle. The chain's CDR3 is CASSYSTRDNSYEQYF. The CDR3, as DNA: TGTGCCAGCAGTTACTCTACCCGGGACAACTCCTACGAGCAGTACTTC.

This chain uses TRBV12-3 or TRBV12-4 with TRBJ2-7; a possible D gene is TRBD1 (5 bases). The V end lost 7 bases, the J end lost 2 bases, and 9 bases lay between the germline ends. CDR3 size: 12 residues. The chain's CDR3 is CASTEDTYEQYF. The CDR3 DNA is TGTGCCAGCACCGAGGACACCTACGAGCAGTACTTC.

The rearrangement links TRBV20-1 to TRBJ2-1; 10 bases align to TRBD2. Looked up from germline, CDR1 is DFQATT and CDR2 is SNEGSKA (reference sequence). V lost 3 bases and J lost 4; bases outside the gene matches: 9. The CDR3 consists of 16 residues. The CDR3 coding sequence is TGCAGTGCTAGTGTAGCGGGGGGCGACCTATACAATGAGCAGTTCTTC. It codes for CSASVAGGDLYNEQFF.

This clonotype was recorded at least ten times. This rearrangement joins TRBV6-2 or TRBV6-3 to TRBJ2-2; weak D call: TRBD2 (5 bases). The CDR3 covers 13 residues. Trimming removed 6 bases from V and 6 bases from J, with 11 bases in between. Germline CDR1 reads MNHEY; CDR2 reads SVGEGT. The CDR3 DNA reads TGTGCCAGCAGGGTCCCGGGGTCCGGGGAGCTGTTTTTT. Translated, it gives CASRVPGSGELFF.

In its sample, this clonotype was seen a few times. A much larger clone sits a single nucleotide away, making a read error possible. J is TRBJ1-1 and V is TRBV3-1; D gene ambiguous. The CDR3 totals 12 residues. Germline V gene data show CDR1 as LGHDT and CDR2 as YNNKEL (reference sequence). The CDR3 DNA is TGTGCCAGAAGCCGGGTTTGGGGTGAAGCTTTCTTT. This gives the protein CARSRVWGEAFF.

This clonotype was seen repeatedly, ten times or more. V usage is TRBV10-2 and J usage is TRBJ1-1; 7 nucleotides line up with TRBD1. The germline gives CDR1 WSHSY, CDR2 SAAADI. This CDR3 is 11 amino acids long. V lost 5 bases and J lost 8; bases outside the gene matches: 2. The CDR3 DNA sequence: TGCGCCAGCAGTAGGGGACAGGAAGCTTTCTTT. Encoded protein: CASSRGQEAFF.

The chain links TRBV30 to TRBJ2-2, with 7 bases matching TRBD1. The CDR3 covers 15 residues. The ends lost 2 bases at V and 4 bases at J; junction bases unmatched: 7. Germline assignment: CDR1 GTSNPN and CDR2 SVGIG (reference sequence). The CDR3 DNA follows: TGTGCCTGGAGTAGGGGGCAGGCGCGCACCGGGGAGCTGTTTTTT. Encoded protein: CAWSRGQARTGELFF.

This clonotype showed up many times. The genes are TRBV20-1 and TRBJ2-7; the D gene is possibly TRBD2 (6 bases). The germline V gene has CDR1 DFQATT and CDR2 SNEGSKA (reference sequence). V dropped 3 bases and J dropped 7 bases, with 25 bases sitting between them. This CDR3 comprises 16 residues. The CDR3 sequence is CSASPRQAGRSKEQYF. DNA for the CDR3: TGCAGTGCTAGTCCCCGGCAGGCGGGAAGGTCTAAGGAGCAGTACTTC.

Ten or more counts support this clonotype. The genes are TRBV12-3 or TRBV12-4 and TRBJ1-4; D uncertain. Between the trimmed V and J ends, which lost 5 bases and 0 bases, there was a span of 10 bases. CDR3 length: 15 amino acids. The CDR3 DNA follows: TGTGCCAGCAGTCACCGGGAGTCAACTAATGAAAAACTGTTTTTT. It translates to CASSHRESTNEKLFF.

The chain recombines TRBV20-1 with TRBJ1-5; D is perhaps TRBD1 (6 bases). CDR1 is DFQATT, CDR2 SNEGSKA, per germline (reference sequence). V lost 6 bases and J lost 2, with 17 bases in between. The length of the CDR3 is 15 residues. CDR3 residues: CSARVGGGGNQPQHF. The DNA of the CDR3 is TGCAGTGCAAGGGTAGGGGGGGGAGGCAATCAGCCCCAGCATTTT.

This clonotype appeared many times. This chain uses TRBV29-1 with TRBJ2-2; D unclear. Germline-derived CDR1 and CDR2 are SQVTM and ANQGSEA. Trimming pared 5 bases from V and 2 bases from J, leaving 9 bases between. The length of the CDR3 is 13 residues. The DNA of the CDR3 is TGCAGCGTTCCCAGGCCCAACACCGGGGAGCTGTTTTTT. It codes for CSVPRPNTGELFF.

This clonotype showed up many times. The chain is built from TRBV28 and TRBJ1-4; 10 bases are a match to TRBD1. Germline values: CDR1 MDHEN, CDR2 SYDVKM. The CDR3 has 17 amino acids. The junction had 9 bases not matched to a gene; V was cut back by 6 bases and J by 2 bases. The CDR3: CASRTGQGGPTNEKLFF. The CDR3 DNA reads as TGTGCCAGCAGAACCGGACAGGGGGGCCCGACTAATGAAAAACTGTTTTTT.

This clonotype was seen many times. The CDR3 region has the DNA TGTGCCAGCAGTCCATACCAGGGCCTTCTTACCTACGAGCAGTACTTC. Protein product: CASSPYQGLLTYEQYF. V and J are TRBV28 and TRBJ2-7; D might be TRBD1 (5 bases). Per germline, CDR1 MDHEN and CDR2 SYDVKM. This CDR3 comprises 16 residues. The V gene lost 5 bases and the J gene lost 2 bases, with 19 bases spanning the gap. The full variable domain, with the rest looked up from reference TRBV28 and TRBJ2-7, is DVKVTQSSRYLVKRTGEKVFLECVQDMDHENMFWYRQDPGLGLRLIYFSYDVKMKEKGDIPEGYSVSREKKERFSLILESASTNQTSMYLCASSPYQGLLTYEQYFGPGTRLTVT.

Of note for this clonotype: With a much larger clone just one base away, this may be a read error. CDR3 protein: CASSVGQVFIYEQYF. The CDR3, as DNA: TGTGCCAGCAGCGTAGGGCAGGTGTTCATCTACGAGCAGTACTTC. The chain couples TRBV9 to TRBJ2-7, with D uncertain. This CDR3 has 15 residues. Germline V gene data show CDR1 as SGDLS and CDR2 as YYNGEE. V was shortened by 0 bases and J by 3 bases, with 13 bases between the two germline ends.

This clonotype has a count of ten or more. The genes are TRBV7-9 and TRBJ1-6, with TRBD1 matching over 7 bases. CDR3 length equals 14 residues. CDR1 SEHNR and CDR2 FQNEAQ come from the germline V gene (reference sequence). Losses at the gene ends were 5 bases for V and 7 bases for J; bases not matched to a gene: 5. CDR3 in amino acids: CASSRQGDNSPLHF. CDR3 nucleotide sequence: TGTGCCAGCAGCAGACAGGGAGACAATTCACCCCTCCACTTT.

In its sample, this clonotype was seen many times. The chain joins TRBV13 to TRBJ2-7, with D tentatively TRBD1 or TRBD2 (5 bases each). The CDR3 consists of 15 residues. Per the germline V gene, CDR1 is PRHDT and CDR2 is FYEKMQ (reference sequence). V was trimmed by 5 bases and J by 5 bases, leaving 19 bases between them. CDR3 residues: CASSPPGTRTHEQYF. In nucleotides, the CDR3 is TGTGCCAGCAGCCCTCCCGGGACCAGGACCCACGAGCAGTACTTC.

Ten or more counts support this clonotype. The DNA for the CDR3 is TGCGCCAGCAGCCAAGTCGGGACTACTAGCACAGATACGCAGTATTTT. Encoded protein: CASSQVGTTSTDTQYF. The genes are TRBV4-3 and TRBJ2-3; TRBD2 matches 7 bases. The germline V gene has CDR1 LGHNA and CDR2 YSLEER. This CDR3 is built from 16 residues. With V trimmed by 1 base and J by 0 bases, 4 bases remained unmatched.

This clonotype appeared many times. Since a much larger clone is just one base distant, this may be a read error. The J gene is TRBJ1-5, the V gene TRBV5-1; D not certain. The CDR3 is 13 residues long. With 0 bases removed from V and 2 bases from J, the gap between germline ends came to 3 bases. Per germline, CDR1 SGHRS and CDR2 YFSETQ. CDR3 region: CASSLDGNQPQHF. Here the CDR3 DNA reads TGCGCCAGCAGCTTGGATGGCAATCAGCCCCAGCATTTT.